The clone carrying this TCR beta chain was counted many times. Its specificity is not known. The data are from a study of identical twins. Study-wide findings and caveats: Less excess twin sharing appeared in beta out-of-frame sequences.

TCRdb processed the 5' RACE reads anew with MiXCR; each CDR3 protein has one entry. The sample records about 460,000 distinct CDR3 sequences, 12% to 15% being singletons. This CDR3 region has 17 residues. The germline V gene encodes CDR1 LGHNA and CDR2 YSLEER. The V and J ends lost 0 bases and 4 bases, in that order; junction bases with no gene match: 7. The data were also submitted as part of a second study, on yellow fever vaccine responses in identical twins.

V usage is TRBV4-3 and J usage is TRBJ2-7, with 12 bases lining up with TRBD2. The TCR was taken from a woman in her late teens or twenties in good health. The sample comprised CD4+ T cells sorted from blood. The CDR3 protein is CASSQEASGRAFYEQYF. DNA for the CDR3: TGCGCCAGCAGCCAAGAAGCTAGCGGGAGGGCCTTTTACGAGCAGTACTTC.